This paragraph reports one T cell receptor beta chain. The data originate from a study of blood T cell repertoires in COVID-19. About the study: The samples span acute and convalescent COVID-19 from the United States, Italy and Spain. T cells, B-cell-depleted T cells, or PBMCs supplied cDNA or gDNA.

As processed by the authors: The assay estimated nucleated cells by amplifying reference gene primers. Some clones are missing from TCRdb's copy, which holds only in-frame ones; the method was immunoSEQ multiplex PCR. The V and J calls and the clone size are those of that table, but D and trimming were determined from the DNA. The table shows roughly 56,000 clones, with more than 70% occurring only once. The CDR3 contains 15 residues. After removal of 5 bases from V and 4 bases from J, the junction contained 12 bases not matched to a gene. Looked up from germline, CDR1 is SGHKS and CDR2 is YYEKEE (reference sequence).

V usage is TRBV5-5 and J usage is TRBJ2-7; 7 bases are a match to TRBD1. The sequence was collected from a human donor in a cohort sampled during active COVID-19. The sequenced material came from peripheral blood. This CDR3 reads CASSSGQAILYEQYF. For the CDR3, the DNA is TGTGCCAGCAGTTCCGGACAGGCGATTCTTTACGAGCAGTACTTC.